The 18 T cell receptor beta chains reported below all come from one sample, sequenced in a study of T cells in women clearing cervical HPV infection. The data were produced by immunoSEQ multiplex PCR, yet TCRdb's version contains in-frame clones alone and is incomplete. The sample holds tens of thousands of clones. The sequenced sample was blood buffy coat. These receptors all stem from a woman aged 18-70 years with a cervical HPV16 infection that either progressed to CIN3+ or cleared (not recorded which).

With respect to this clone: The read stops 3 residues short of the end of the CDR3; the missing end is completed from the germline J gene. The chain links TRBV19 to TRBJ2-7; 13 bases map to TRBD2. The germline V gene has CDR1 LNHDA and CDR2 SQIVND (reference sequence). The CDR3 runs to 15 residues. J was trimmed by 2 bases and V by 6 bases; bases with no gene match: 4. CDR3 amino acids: CASSGTSGVAYEQYF. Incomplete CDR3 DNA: TGTGCCAGTAGCGGGACTAGCGGGGTAGCCTACGAG.

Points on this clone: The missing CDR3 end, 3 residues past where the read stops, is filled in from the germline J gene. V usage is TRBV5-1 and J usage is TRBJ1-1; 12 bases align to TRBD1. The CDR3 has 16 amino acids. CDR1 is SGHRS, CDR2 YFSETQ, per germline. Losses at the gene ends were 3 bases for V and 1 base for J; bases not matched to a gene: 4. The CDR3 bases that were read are TGCGCCAGCAGCTGGGGACAGGGGGCCGAGAACACTGAA. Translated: CASSWGQGAENTE. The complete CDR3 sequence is CASSWGQGAENTEAFF.

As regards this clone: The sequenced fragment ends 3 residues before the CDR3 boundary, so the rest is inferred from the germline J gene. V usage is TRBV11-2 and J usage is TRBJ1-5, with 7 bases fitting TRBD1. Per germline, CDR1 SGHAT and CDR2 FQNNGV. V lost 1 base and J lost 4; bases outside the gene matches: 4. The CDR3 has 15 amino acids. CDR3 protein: CASSLGDRVNQPQHF. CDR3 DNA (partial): TGTGCCAGCAGCTTAGGCGACAGGGTGAATCAGCCC.

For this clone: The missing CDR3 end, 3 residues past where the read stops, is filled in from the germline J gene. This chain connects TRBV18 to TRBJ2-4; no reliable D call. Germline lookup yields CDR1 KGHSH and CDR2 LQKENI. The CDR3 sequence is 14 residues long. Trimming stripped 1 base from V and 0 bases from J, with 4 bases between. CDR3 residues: CASSPQPAKNIQYF. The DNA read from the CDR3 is TGTGCCAGCTCACCACAGCCAGCCAAAAACATT. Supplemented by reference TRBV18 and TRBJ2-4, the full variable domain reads NAGVMQNPRHLVRRRGQEARLRCSPMKGHSHVYWYRQLPEEGLKFMVYLQKENIIDESGMPKERFSAEFPKEGPSILRIQQVVRGDSAAYFCASSPQPAKNIQYFGAGTRLSVL.

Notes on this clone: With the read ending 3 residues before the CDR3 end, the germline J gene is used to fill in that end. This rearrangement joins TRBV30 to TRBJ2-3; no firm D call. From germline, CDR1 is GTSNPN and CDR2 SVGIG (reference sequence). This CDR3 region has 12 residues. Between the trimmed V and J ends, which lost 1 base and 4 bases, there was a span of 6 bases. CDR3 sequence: CAWSAFPDTQYF. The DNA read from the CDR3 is TGTGCCTGGAGTGCATTTCCAGATACG.

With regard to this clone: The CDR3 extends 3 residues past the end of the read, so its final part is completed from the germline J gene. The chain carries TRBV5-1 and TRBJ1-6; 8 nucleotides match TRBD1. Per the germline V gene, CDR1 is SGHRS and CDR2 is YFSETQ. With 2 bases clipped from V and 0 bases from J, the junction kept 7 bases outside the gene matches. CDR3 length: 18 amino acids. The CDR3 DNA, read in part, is TGCGCCAGCAGCTTAAAGCGGACAGGGAGCTCCTATAATTCACCC. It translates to CASSLKRTGSSYNSP. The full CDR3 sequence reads CASSLKRTGSSYNSPLHF.

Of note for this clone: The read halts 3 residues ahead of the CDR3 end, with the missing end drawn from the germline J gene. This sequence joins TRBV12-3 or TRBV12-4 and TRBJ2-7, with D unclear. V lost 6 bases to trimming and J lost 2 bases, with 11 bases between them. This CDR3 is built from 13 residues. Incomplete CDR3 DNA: TGTGCCAGCAGCCCTGCAGACACCTACGAG. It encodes CASSPADTYE. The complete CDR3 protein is CASSPADTYEQYF.

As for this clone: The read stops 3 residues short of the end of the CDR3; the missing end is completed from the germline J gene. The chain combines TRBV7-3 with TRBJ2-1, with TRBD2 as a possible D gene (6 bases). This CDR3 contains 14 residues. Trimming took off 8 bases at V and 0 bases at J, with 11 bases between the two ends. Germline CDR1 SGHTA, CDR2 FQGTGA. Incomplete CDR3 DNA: TGTGCCAGCCGACGGGACTCCTCCTACAATGAG. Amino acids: CASRRDSSYNE. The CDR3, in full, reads CASRRDSSYNEQFF.

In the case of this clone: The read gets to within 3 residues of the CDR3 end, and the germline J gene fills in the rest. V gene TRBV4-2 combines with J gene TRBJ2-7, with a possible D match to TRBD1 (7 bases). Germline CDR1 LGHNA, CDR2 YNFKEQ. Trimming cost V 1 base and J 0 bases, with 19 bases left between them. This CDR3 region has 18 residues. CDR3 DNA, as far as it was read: TGTGCCAGCAGCCAAGGGAGGGGGCGAAGGTCTAGCTCCTACGAG. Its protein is CASSQGRGRRSSSYE. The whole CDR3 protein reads CASSQGRGRRSSSYEQYF.

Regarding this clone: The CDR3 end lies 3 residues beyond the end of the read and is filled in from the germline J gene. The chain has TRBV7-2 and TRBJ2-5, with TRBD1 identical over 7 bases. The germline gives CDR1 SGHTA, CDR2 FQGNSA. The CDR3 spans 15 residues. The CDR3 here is CASSQRNRGIGTQYF. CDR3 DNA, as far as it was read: TGTGCCAGCAGCCAACGTAACAGGGGAATCGGTACC. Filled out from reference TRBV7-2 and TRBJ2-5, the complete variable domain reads GAGVSQSPSNKVTEKGKDVELRCDPISGHTALYWYRQSLGQGLEFLIYFQGNSAPDKSGLPSDRFSAERTGGSVSTLTIQRTQQEDSAVYLCASSQRNRGIGTQYFGPGTRLLVL.

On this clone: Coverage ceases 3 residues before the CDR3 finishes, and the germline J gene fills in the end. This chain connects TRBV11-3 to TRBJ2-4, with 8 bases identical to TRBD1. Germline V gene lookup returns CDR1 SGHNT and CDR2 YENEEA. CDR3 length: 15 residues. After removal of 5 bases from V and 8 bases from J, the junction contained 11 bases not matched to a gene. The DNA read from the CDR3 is TGTGCCAGCAGCCCTCGGACAGGGAAAGGGGACATT. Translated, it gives CASSPRTGKGDI. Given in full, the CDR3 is CASSPRTGKGDIQYF.

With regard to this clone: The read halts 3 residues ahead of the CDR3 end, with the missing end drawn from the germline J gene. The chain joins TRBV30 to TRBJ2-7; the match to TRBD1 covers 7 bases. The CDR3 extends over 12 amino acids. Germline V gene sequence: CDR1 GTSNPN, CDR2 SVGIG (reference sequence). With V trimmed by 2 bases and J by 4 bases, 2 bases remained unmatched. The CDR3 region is CAWSRQGYEQYF. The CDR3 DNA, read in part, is TGTGCCTGGAGTCGACAGGGATACGAG.

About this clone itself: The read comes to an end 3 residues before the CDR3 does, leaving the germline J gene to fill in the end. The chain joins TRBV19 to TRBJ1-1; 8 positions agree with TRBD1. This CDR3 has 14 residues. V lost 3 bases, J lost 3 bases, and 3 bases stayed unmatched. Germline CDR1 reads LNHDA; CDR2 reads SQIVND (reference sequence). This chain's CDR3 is CASSIRGQDTEAFF. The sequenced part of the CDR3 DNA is TGTGCCAGTAGTATCCGGGGACAGGACACTGAA.

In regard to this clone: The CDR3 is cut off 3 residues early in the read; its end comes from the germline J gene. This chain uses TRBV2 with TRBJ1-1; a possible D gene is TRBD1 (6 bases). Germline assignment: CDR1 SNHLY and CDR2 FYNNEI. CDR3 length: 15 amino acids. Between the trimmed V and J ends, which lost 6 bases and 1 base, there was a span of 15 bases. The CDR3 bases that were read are TGTGCCAGCAGAACATACTTGGGGGCGAACACTGAA. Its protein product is CASRTYLGANTE. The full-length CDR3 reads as CASRTYLGANTEAFF.

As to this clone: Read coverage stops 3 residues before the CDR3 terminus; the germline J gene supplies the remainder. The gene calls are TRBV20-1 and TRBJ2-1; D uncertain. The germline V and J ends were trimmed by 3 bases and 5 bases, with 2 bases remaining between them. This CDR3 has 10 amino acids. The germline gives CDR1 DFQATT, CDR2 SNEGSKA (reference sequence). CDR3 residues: CSASNNEQFF. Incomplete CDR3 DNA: TGCAGTGCTAGCAACAATGAG.

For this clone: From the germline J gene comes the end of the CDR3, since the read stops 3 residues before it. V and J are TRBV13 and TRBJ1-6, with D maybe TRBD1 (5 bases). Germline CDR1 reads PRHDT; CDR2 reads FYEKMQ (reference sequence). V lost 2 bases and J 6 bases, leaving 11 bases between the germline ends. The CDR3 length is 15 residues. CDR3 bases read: TGTGCCAGCAGCTTAATTCAGGGAACTAATTCACCC. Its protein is CASSLIQGTNSP. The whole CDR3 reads CASSLIQGTNSPLHF. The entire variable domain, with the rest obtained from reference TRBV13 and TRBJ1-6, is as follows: AAGVIQSPRHLIKEKRETATLKCYPIPRHDTVYWYQQGPGQDPQFLISFYEKMQSDKGSIPDRFSAQQFSDYHSELNMSSLELGDSALYFCASSLIQGTNSPLHFGNGTRLTVT.

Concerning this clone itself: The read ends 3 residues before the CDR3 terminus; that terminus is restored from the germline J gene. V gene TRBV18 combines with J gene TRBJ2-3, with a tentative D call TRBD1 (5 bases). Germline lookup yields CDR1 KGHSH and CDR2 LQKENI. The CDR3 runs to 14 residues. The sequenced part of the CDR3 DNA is TGTGCCAGCTCGCTTCAGGGTTCCAATCAGCCG. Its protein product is CASSLQGSNQP. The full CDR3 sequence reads CASSLQGSNQPQYF.

CDR3: CASSPLRLNRGYGYTF. CDR3 DNA (partial): TGCGCCAGCAGCCCCCTTAGATTGAACCGCGGCTATGGC. This sequence joins TRBV5-1 and TRBJ1-2; D unresolved. The read falls 3 residues short of the CDR3 end, and the missing part is taken from the germline J gene. Germline V gives CDR1 SGHRS, CDR2 YFSETQ. This CDR3 has 16 residues. The V end was cut by 4 bases, the J end by 4 bases, with 20 bases between.